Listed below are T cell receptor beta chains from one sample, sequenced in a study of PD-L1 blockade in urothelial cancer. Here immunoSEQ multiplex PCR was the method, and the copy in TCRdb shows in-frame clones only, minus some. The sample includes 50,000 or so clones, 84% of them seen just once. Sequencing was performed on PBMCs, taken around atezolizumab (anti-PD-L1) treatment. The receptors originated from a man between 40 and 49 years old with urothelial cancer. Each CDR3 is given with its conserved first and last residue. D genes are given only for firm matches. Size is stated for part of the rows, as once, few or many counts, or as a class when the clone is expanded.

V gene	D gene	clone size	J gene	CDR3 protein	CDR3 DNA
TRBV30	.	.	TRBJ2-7	CAWSNTGWPGDEQYF	TGTGCCTGGAGTAACACAGGGTGGCCCGGCGACGAGCAGTACTTC
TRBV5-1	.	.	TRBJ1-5	CASTRGRGNQPQHF	TGCGCCAGCACGAGAGGGCGGGGCAATCAGCCCCAGCATTTT
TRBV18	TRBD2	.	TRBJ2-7	CASSPGGTSVYEQYF	TGTGCCAGCTCACCAGGAGGGACTAGCGTCTACGAGCAGTACTTC
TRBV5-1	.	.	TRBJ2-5	CASRQKTDPGETQYF	TGCGCCAGCAGGCAAAAGACAGACCCTGGGGAGACCCAGTACTTC
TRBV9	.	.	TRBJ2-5	CASGPGVETQYF	TGTGCCAGTGGACCGGGGGTGGAGACCCAGTACTTC
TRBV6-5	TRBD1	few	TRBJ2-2	CASLGQGNTGELFF	TGTGCCAGCCTGGGACAGGGGAACACCGGGGAGCTGTTTTTT
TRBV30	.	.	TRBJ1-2	CAWSEEGWDYGYTF	TGTGCCTGGAGTGAAGAGGGCTGGGACTATGGCTACACCTTC
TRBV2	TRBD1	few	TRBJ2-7	CASSRDRDDEQYF	TGTGCCAGCAGCCGGGACAGGGACGACGAGCAGTACTTC
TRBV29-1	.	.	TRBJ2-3	CSAAIDPRRADTQYF	TGCAGCGCAGCCATCGACCCCCGGAGAGCAGATACGCAGTATTTT
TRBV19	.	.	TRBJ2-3	CASSISGIGTDTQYF	TGTGCCAGTAGTATATCGGGGATCGGCACAGATACGCAGTATTTT
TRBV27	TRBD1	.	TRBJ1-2	CASSRGDRGYGYTF	TGTGCCAGCAGCCGAGGGGACAGGGGCTATGGCTACACCTTC
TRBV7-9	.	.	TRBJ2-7	CASSSYRVGSYEQYF	TGTGCCAGCAGCAGCTACAGGGTGGGTAGCTACGAGCAGTACTTC
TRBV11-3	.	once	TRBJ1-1	CASSFGGSEAFF	TGTGCCAGCAGCTTCGGGGGATCCGAAGCTTTCTTT
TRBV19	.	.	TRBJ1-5	CASSIDLRQPQHF	TGTGCCAGTAGTATAGATCTGAGACAGCCCCAGCATTTT
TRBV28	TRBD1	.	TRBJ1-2	CASSVGTGKGYTF	TGTGCCAGCAGCGTAGGGACAGGGAAGGGCTACACCTTC
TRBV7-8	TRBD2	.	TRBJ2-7	CASSLSNSGRGYEQYF	TGTGCCAGCAGCCTCTCAAATAGCGGGAGGGGCTACGAGCAGTACTTC
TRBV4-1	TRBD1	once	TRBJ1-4	CASSLYSFMDRGNEKLFF	TGCGCCAGCAGCCTATACTCATTTATGGACAGGGGTAATGAAAAACTGTTTTTT
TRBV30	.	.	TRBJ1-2	CAWSNRREGYTF	TGTGCCTGGTCAAACCGAAGGGAGGGCTACACCTTC
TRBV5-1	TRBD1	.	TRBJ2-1	CASSLEGTAHNEQFF	TGCGCCAGCAGCTTGGAAGGGACAGCGCACAATGAGCAGTTCTTC
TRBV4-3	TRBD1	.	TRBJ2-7	CASSQETGGYEQYF	TGCGCCAGCAGCCAAGAGACAGGGGGCTACGAGCAGTACTTC
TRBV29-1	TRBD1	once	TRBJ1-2	CSGRGVDRADGYTF	TGCAGCGGTAGGGGGGTGGACAGGGCGGATGGCTACACCTTC
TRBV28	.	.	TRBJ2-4	CASRRKRQAKNIQYF	TGTGCCAGCAGGAGGAAGCGGCAAGCCAAAAACATTCAGTACTTC
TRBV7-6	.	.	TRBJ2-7	CASSPTSGEQYF	TGTGCCAGCAGCCCAACTTCCGGCGAGCAGTACTTC
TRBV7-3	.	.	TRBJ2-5	CASSSEPGETQYF	TGTGCCAGCAGCTCGGAGCCGGGGGAGACCCAGTACTTC
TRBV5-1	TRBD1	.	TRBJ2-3	CASRTGGGNTDTQYF	TGCGCCAGCAGGACAGGGGGAGGAAACACAGATACGCAGTATTTT
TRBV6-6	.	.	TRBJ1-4	CASSPPGGKLFF	TGTGCCAGCAGTCCCCCGGGGGGGAAACTGTTTTTT
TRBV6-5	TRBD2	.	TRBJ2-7	CASSAAGVSAEQYF	TGTGCCAGCAGCGCGGCGGGGGTGTCCGCCGAGCAGTACTTC
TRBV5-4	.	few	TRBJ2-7	CASRSSYEQYF	TGTGCCAGCAGAAGTAGCTACGAGCAGTACTTC
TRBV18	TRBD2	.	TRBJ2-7	CASSLLAGGSYEQYF	TGTGCCAGCTCACTTCTAGCGGGAGGATCCTACGAGCAGTACTTC
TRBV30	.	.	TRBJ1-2	CAWGRGDLYGYTF	TGTGCCTGGGGGAGAGGAGACCTCTATGGCTACACCTTC
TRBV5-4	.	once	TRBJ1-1	CASSSQGPGSEAFF	TGTGCCAGCAGCTCCCAGGGTCCCGGCTCTGAAGCTTTCTTT
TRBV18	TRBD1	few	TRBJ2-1	CASSPPQGGRFGEQFF	TGTGCCAGCTCACCACCTCAAGGGGGCCGGTTTGGTGAGCAGTTCTTC
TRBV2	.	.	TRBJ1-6	CASISGTTYNSPLHF	TGTGCCAGCATATCCGGGACAACTTATAATTCACCCCTCCACTTT
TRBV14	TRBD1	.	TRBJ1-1	CASSRGQGTEAFF	TGTGCCAGCAGCCGCGGACAGGGTACTGAAGCTTTCTTT
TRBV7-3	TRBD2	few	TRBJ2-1	CASSLMVAGDNEQFF	TGTGCCAGCAGCTTAATGGTAGCGGGTGACAATGAGCAGTTCTTC
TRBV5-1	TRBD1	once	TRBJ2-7	CASSLARDRGYEQYF	TGCGCCAGCAGCTTGGCCAGGGACAGGGGCTACGAGCAGTACTTC
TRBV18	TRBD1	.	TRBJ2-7	CASSPGTGGVYEQYF	TGTGCCAGCTCACCAGGGACAGGGGGAGTCTACGAGCAGTACTTC
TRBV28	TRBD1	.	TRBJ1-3	CASSSPTGGGNTIYF	TGTGCCAGCAGTTCTCCAACAGGGGGCGGAAACACCATATATTTT
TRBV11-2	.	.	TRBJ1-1	CASSLVPNTEAFF	TGTGCCAGCAGCTTAGTCCCTAACACTGAAGCTTTCTTT
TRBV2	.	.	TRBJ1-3	CASSVSGASGNTIYF	TGTGCCAGCAGCGTCAGTGGGGCATCGGGAAACACCATATATTTT
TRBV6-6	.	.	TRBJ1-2	CATRWGELGYTF	TGTGCCACCCGTTGGGGGGAACTCGGCTACACCTTC
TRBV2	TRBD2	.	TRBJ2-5	CASTSDSGSARGGTQYF	TGTGCCAGCACCTCCGATAGCGGGAGCGCTAGAGGGGGGACCCAGTACTTC
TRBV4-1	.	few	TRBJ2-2	CASSPRWAGNTGELFF	TGCGCCAGCAGCCCCCGGTGGGCAGGGAACACCGGGGAGCTGTTTTTT
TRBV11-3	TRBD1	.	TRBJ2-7	CASSLAGTGGEQYF	TGTGCCAGCAGCTTAGCCGGGACAGGGGGCGAGCAGTACTTC
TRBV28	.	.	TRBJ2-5	CASSQLGQETQYF	TGTGCCAGCAGTCAACTAGGGCAAGAGACCCAGTACTTC